The subject of this entry is one T cell receptor (beta chain). Compared with germline, one end of the junction differs, possibly owing to a read error. The record originates from a study of tumor-infiltrating lymphocytes in primary liver carcinoma. At the level of the study: Sequencing of the samples generated roughly 3.65 to 7.5 million productive TCRbeta reads, with similar yields across tissue types.

Total RNA amounting to around 530 ng was the source from which TCR beta cDNA was made with a constant-region primer. Three nested multiplex PCR rounds of slightly modified ARM-PCR generated TCR beta libraries. Each of the first two PCR rounds ran around 10 cycles with TRBV1-TRBV30 forward and C-beta reverse primers. TCRdb redid the calling of the multiplex PCR reads with MiXCR, one entry per CDR3 protein. The sample gives approximately 74,000 distinct CDR3 sequences, roughly two thirds of which show up once; roughly an eighth is in the top ten. The CDR3 contains 14 residues. The germline CDR1 and CDR2 sequences are MNHNS and SASEGT. Scientists recovered RNA and DNA together from roughly 20-30 mg of unsorted bulk tissue.

The chain couples TRBV6-1 to TRBJ1-6, with 8 bases matching TRBD1. The sample was liver tumor tissue from sampling region 4. The subset: tumor region T4, right-lateral pole. The sequence was collected from a woman between 55 and 75 years old with primary liver carcinoma and hepatitis B virus infection. In nucleotides, the CDR3 is TGTGCAAGCAGAAGGGACAGGAATATTTCACCCCTCCACTTT. This translates into CASRRDRNISPLHF.